These 25 T cell receptor beta chains were sequenced from one sample in a study of blood T cell repertoires in COVID-19. TCRdb's copy holds only in-frame clones and misses some; the assay was immunoSEQ multiplex PCR. The table has roughly 87,000 clones, about 85% seen once. Sequenced input: peripheral blood. Receptor source: a woman older than 75 with COVID-19, enrolled during active disease.

This chain links TRBV30 with TRBJ2-2; TRBD2 is a possible D gene (5 bases). The CDR3 has 13 residues. Germline CDR1 is GTSNPN and CDR2 is SVGIG (reference sequence). The ends were cut back, 1 base at V and 7 bases at J, with 10 bases in the middle. CDR3 in amino acids: CAWSAGLRGELFF. DNA for the CDR3: TGTGCCTGGAGTGCCGGACTGCGCGGGGAGCTGTTTTTT.

The chain is built from TRBV11-2 and TRBJ2-1, with D unresolved. The germline CDR1 and CDR2 sequences are SGHAT and FQNNGV. This CDR3 is 15 amino acids long. V lost 5 bases and J 2 bases, leaving 13 bases between the germline ends. CDR3 nucleotides: TGTGCCAGCAGCCTGCTAGTCGTACCCTACAATGAGCAGTTCTTC. It yields the protein CASSLLVVPYNEQFF.

In this sample, this clone turned up once. The gene calls are TRBV19 and TRBJ1-5; D is unresolved. The ends were cut back, 3 bases at V and 4 bases at J, with 7 bases in the middle. The CDR3 totals 13 residues. Germline V lookup: CDR1 LNHDA, CDR2 SQIVND (reference sequence). This chain's CDR3 is CASSISGNQPQHF. The DNA of the CDR3 is TGTGCCAGTAGTATCAGCGGGAATCAGCCCCAGCATTTT.

The V and J genes are TRBV5-6 and TRBJ1-4, with D hard to call. Trimming removed 4 bases at V and 1 base at J, with 8 bases between. This CDR3 is 14 amino acids long. Germline CDR1 is SGHDT and CDR2 is YYEEEE. Written as DNA, the CDR3 is TGTGCCAGCAGCCTGGTGCGAACTAATGAAAAACTGTTTTTT. Amino acids: CASSLVRTNEKLFF.

The V and J genes are TRBV5-4 and TRBJ1-1; D gene uncertain. There are 12 residues in the CDR3. CDR1 and CDR2 (germline): SGHNT, YYREEE (reference sequence). V lost 0 bases, J lost 4 bases, and 4 bases lay in between. The CDR3 DNA reads as TGTGCCAGCAGCTTGGACGGCACTGAAGCTTTCTTT. Translating it yields CASSLDGTEAFF.

The chain carries TRBV11-2 and TRBJ1-2; D uncertain. This CDR3 has 15 residues. Trimming pared 6 bases from V and 4 bases from J, leaving 18 bases between. Germline CDR1 is SGHAT and CDR2 is FQNNGV. CDR3 sequence: CASRLPPGSGYGYTF. The CDR3 DNA reads TGTGCCAGCAGATTGCCCCCGGGTAGCGGCTATGGCTACACCTTC.

The CDR3 DNA reads as TGCGCCAGCGCGCTACCCAGCTCTAGCATTCAGTACTTC. Encoded protein: CASALPSSSIQYF. The V gene is TRBV5-1, the J gene TRBJ2-4, with D uncertain. This CDR3 spans 13 amino acids. Trimming took 7 bases from V and 9 from J, leaving 17 bases between them. CDR1 SGHRS and CDR2 YFSETQ come from the germline V gene.

The chain couples TRBV27 to TRBJ1-5; no clear D. The V end was cut by 6 bases, the J end by 0 bases, with 9 bases between. CDR1 MNHEY and CDR2 SMNVEV come from the germline V gene (reference sequence). This CDR3 is built from 14 residues. The CDR3 DNA follows: TGTGCCAGCAGAATAAATTATAGCAATCAGCCCCAGCATTTT. Its translation is CASRINYSNQPQHF.

In its sample, this clone was seen once. This chain uses TRBV23-1 with TRBJ2-5, with 8 bases that match TRBD1. TRBV23-1 is an ORF; its function is uncertain. V lost 2 bases to trimming and J lost 5 bases; unmatched junction nucleotides: 13. There are 17 residues in the CDR3. This chain's CDR3 is CASSQTVRRGRRETQYF. CDR3 nucleotide sequence: TGCGCCAGCAGTCAAACCGTTCGCAGGGGGCGCAGGGAGACCCAGTACTTC.

In its sample, this clone was seen a few times. The chain joins TRBV28 to TRBJ1-2, with D maybe TRBD1 (5 bases). This CDR3 spans 14 amino acids. Germline V gives CDR1 MDHEN, CDR2 SYDVKM. V lost 8 bases to trimming and J lost 0 bases, with 13 bases between them. CDR3 loop: CASLTAHSNYGYTF. The CDR3 DNA reads TGTGCCAGCTTGACAGCTCATTCTAACTATGGCTACACCTTC.

This clone has just a few counts. V usage is TRBV19 and J usage is TRBJ2-2; TRBD1 matches 7 bases. The germline V gene encodes CDR1 LNHDA and CDR2 SQIVND (reference sequence). The CDR3 runs to 18 residues. Germline trimming cut 6 bases from V and 0 bases from J; bases unmatched to any gene: 13. The CDR3 here is CASSAFRMDRTNTGELFF. CDR3 in DNA: TGTGCCAGTAGCGCCTTCAGAATGGACAGGACGAACACCGGGGAGCTGTTTTTT.

The V gene is TRBV5-1, the J gene TRBJ2-3; 8 bases align to TRBD1. Trimming took 5 bases from V and 2 from J; bases not matched to a gene: 1. This CDR3 is 13 amino acids long. Germline V gene sequence: CDR1 SGHRS, CDR2 YFSETQ. CDR3 coding DNA: TGCGCCAGCAGGACAGGGGACACAGATACGCAGTATTTT. Its translation is CASRTGDTDTQYF.

The rearrangement uses TRBV29-1 and TRBJ2-1; 8 nucleotides line up with TRBD2. Trimming removed 6 bases from V and 6 bases from J; junction bases left unmatched: 13. Per germline, CDR1 SQVTM and CDR2 ANQGSEA. This CDR3 is 15 amino acids long. CDR3 in DNA: TGCAGCGTGTCCGGGACGGGGGGGTTTGCCAATGAGCAGTTCTTC. Amino acid sequence: CSVSGTGGFANEQFF.

The CDR3 DNA sequence: TGTGCCAGCAGTTTACCGGGAGTTCCCTACAATGAGCAGTTCTTC. This translates into CASSLPGVPYNEQFF. V is TRBV28 and J is TRBJ2-1; a possible D gene is TRBD2 (6 bases). Trimming shortened V by 2 bases and J by 2 bases, and 10 bases separated the two germline ends. The CDR3 loop spans 15 amino acids. Germline V gives CDR1 MDHEN, CDR2 SYDVKM.

This rearrangement joins TRBV18 to TRBJ2-1; TRBD2 aligns across 15 bases. This CDR3 region has 13 residues. Germline CDR1 and CDR2: KGHSH and LQKENI. Trimming at V came to 5 bases and at J to 13 bases, leaving 3 bases not matched to a gene. The CDR3 sequence: CASSRTSGGVQFF. The CDR3 DNA is TGTGCCAGCTCAAGGACTAGCGGGGGGGTACAGTTCTTC.

The chain has TRBV30 and TRBJ2-3; TRBD2 agrees at 7 bases. The CDR3 is made up of 15 amino acids. J was trimmed by 6 bases and V by 7 bases; bases with no gene match: 16. CDR1 is GTSNPN, CDR2 SVGIG, per germline (reference sequence). The CDR3 sequence: CAFSRGSILSDTQYF. DNA for the CDR3: TGTGCCTTCTCTCGCGGGAGCATCCTCTCCGATACGCAGTATTTT.

The chain recombines TRBV14 with TRBJ2-1; 9 bases match TRBD2. V lost 1 base, J lost 6 bases, and 7 bases stayed unmatched. Germline CDR1 reads SGHDN; CDR2 reads FVKESK. This CDR3 region has 16 residues. DNA of the CDR3: TGTGCCAGCAGCCAAGTTTGGCGGGAGGGGGTCAATGAGCAGTTCTTC. It is translated as CASSQVWREGVNEQFF.

The chain carries TRBV4-2 and TRBJ1-3; the D gene is possibly TRBD1 (5 bases). V was shortened by 0 bases and J by 2 bases, with 17 bases between the two germline ends. CDR3 length: 18 amino acids. The V gene's germline CDR1 is LGHNA and CDR2 YNFKEQ. In DNA form, the CDR3 reads TGTGCCAGCAGCCAAGATGGAATCACAGGCTTGGCTGGAAACACCATATATTTT. Translation gives CASSQDGITGLAGNTIYF.

V usage is TRBV18 and J usage is TRBJ2-3; maybe TRBD2 (6 bases). Germline CDR1 is KGHSH and CDR2 is LQKENI. The CDR3 spans 15 residues. Between the trimmed V and J ends, which lost 0 bases and 3 bases, there was a span of 10 bases. The CDR3 DNA reads as TGTGCCAGCTCACCACCGGGGGACTTAACAGATACGCAGTATTTT. Its protein is CASSPPGDLTDTQYF.

The chain recombines TRBV11-2 with TRBJ2-3, with D possibly TRBD2 on 6 matching bases. Trimming shortened V by 2 bases and J by 8 bases, and 11 bases separated the two germline ends. CDR3 length: 13 amino acids. CDR1 and CDR2 (germline): SGHAT, FQNNGV. The CDR3 sequence: CASSLFEGGTQYF. CDR3 sequence (DNA): TGTGCCAGCAGCTTATTCGAGGGAGGTACGCAGTATTTT.

This clone appeared a single time. In this CDR3 the conserved last residue, phenylalanine or tryptophan, is missing, so a read error is likely. The DNA is omitted, as the CDR3 cannot be located on it reliably, and the CDR3 follows TCRdb's listing. The chain is built from TRBV5-4 and TRBJ2-7; TRBD2 is the table's D call and was not checked against the DNA. The CDR3 extends over 13 residues, inclusive of both ends. CDR1 is SGHNT, CDR2 YYREEE, per germline (reference sequence). The CDR3: CASSYTRPPAGGL.

The chain uses TRBV4-1 and TRBJ1-3, with D possibly being TRBD1 (6 bases). Trimming left V 0 bases short and J 4 bases short, with 16 bases between. The CDR3 covers 17 residues. From germline, CDR1 is MGHRA and CDR2 YSYEKL. CDR3 residues: CASSQDPDSGFGNTIYF. The CDR3 DNA follows: TGCGCCAGCAGCCAAGATCCGGACAGTGGGTTCGGAAACACCATATATTTT.

This chain uses TRBV4-3 with TRBJ2-3; D perhaps matches TRBD1 (5 bases). Germline V gene sequence: CDR1 LGHNA, CDR2 YSLEER. The V end lost 3 bases, the J end lost 0 bases, and 10 bases lay between the germline ends. The CDR3 extends over 15 amino acids. CDR3 nucleotides: TGCGCCAGCAGCCATGATTGGACAAGCACAGATACGCAGTATTTT. It encodes CASSHDWTSTDTQYF.

The chain joins TRBV6-5 to TRBJ2-2; D is unclear. This CDR3 is 11 amino acids long. V gave up 7 bases and J gave up 8 bases, with 8 bases separating them. Germline assignment: CDR1 MNHEY and CDR2 SVGAGI. CDR3 sequence reads: CASTTVGELFF. In DNA, the CDR3 is TGTGCCAGCACCACGGTAGGGGAGCTGTTTTTT.

This rearrangement joins TRBV7-8 to TRBJ2-1; TRBD2 matches 7 bases. The germline V gene has CDR1 SGHVS and CDR2 FQNEAQ. This CDR3 is built from 14 residues. V was clipped by 2 bases and J by 5 bases; unmatched bases: 3. In DNA form, the CDR3 reads TGTGCCAGCAGCTTATCGCGGGAGAACAATGAGCAGTTCTTC. This codes for CASSLSRENNEQFF.